Below are 8 T cell receptor beta chains sequenced from a single sample in a study of identifying expanded T cells in peripheral blood. Assay used: immunoSEQ multiplex PCR; TCRdb lists only in-frame clones, some missing. The sample shows 90,000 to 120,000 clones, approximately 90% of them seen only once. The sample consisted of blood. These receptors originate from a person aged 18 to 75 in good health.

J is TRBJ2-7 and V is TRBV6-6; TRBD1 matches 7 bases. Germline assignment: CDR1 MNHNY and CDR2 SVGAGI (reference sequence). The CDR3 is made up of 15 amino acids. Trimming at V came to 6 bases and at J to 2 bases, leaving 10 bases not matched to a gene. CDR3 DNA: TGTGCCAGCAGACAGGGGCAGCTTTGGCCCTACGAGCAGTACTTC. This sequence encodes CASRQGQLWPYEQYF.

DNA for the CDR3: TGTGCCAGCACATCGACAGGGCGCAACACTGAAGCTTTCTTT. This encodes CASTSTGRNTEAFF. The chain uses TRBV2 and TRBJ1-1; 7 nucleotides line up with TRBD1. This CDR3 has 14 residues. The V gene's germline CDR1 is SNHLY and CDR2 FYNNEI. With V trimmed by 7 bases and J by 2 bases, 7 bases remained unmatched.

The chain carries TRBV10-3 and TRBJ2-5; a possible D gene is TRBD1 (5 bases). V lost 2 bases, J lost 1 base, and 8 bases lay in between. This CDR3 has 14 amino acids. Germline V CDR1 and CDR2: ENHRY, SYGVKD. CDR3 region: CAISERGSQETQYF. Here the CDR3 DNA reads TGTGCCATCAGTGAGAGGGGCAGCCAAGAGACCCAGTACTTC.

This clone was counted a single time. This chain joins TRBV7-2 and TRBJ2-5; D is perhaps TRBD2 (5 bases). Germline V gene sequence: CDR1 SGHTA, CDR2 FQGNSA. The CDR3 is made up of 14 amino acids. Deletions cut 3 bases from V and 5 bases from J, with 13 bases between. The CDR3 loop is CASSFTRVGETQYF. The CDR3 bases are TGTGCCAGCAGCTTTACGCGGGTCGGGGAGACCCAGTACTTC.

This chain links TRBV5-1 with TRBJ2-3, with D uncertain. The length of the CDR3 is 14 residues. Germline loops: CDR1 SGHRS, CDR2 YFSETQ. Trimming stripped 7 bases from V and 0 bases from J, with 12 bases between. DNA of the CDR3: TGCGCCAGCGACGGCCGAATTAGCACAGATACGCAGTATTTT. This encodes CASDGRISTDTQYF.

V usage is TRBV7-9 and J usage is TRBJ2-3; D gene uncertain. Germline CDR1 and CDR2: SEHNR and FQNEAQ (reference sequence). V was cut by 1 base and J by 6 bases, with 5 bases left in between. The length of the CDR3 is 12 residues. For the CDR3, the DNA is TGTGCCAGCAGCTTAGGGGTCGATACGCAGTATTTT. Protein product: CASSLGVDTQYF.

The rearrangement joins TRBV4-3 to TRBJ1-2; 9 nucleotides line up with TRBD1. Germline V gene data show CDR1 as LGHNA and CDR2 as YSLEER. V shed 1 base, J shed 8 bases, and the junction held 11 bases outside the gene matches. The CDR3 loop spans 16 amino acids. Here the CDR3 reads CASSQGPRDRVGGYTF. The CDR3 DNA follows: TGCGCCAGCAGCCAAGGCCCACGGGACAGGGTCGGAGGCTACACCTTC.

The V call is TRBV2, the J call TRBJ1-1, with TRBD1 identical over 7 bases. Germline-derived CDR1 and CDR2 are SNHLY and FYNNEI. J lost 0 bases, V lost 7 bases, and 5 bases had no gene match. The CDR3 length is 14 residues. The CDR3 coding sequence is TGTGCCAGCATACGGACAGGCATGAACACTGAAGCTTTCTTT. Its protein is CASIRTGMNTEAFF.